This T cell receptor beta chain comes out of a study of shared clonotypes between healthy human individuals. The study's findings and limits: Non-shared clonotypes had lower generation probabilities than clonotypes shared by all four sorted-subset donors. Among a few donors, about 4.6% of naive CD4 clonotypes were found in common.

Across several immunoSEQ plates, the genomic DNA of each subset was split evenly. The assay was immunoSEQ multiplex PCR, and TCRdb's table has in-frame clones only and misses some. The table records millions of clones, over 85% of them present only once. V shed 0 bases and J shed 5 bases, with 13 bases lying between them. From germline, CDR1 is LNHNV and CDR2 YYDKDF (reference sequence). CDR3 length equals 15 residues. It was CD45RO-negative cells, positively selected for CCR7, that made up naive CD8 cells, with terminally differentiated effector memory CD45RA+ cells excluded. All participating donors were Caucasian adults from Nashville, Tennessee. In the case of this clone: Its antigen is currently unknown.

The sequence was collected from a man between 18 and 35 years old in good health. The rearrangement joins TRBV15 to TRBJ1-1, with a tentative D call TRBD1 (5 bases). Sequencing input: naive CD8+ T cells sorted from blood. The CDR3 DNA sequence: TGTGCCACCAGCAGAGATCAGGGCAGTTCGACTGAAGCTTTCTTT. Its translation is CATSRDQGSSTEAFF.